The 25 T cell receptor beta chains below come from one sample, sequenced in a study of blood T cells in healthy people across ages. Next came a second PCR, run for about 7 to 12 cycles, which used a sample-barcoded 5' primer along with a J-beta primer mix. TCRdb used MiXCR to reprocess the 5' RACE reads, holding one entry per CDR3 protein. This table has around 1,500,000 distinct CDR3 sequences, roughly 27% appearing once. The sample consisted of blood. The receptors were gathered from a woman aged 25 to 39 in good health.

This clonotype came up a few times. The J gene is TRBJ2-5, the V gene TRBV7-9; tentative D call: TRBD2 (6 bases). Trimming stripped 6 bases from V and 2 bases from J, with 22 bases between. Looked up from germline, CDR1 is SEHNR and CDR2 is FQNEAQ (reference sequence). The CDR3 contains 17 residues. CDR3 nucleotides: TGTGCCAGCAGTCGCCCTGCCACGGGGGTGCCTCAAGAGACCCAGTACTTC. Protein product: CASSRPATGVPQETQYF.

Ten or more counts support this clonotype. The V gene is TRBV6-6, the J gene TRBJ2-3, with TRBD1 as a possible D gene (5 bases). The CDR3 runs 11 residues. Trimming took 7 bases from V and 5 from J, leaving 7 bases between them. Per the germline V gene, CDR1 is MNHNY and CDR2 is SVGAGI (reference sequence). This chain's CDR3 is CASKGQDTQYF. The CDR3 coding sequence is TGTGCCAGCAAGGGGCAAGATACGCAGTATTTT.

This clonotype has just a few counts. The chain links TRBV10-3 to TRBJ1-1, with D maybe TRBD1 (6 bases). Trimming removed 7 bases at V and 10 bases at J, with 16 bases between. Germline CDR1 is ENHRY and CDR2 is SYGVKD. The CDR3 sequence is 12 residues long. CDR3 sequence (DNA): TGTGCCATCACCGGGGGCGCGGGAGGAGCTTTCTTT. Protein: CAITGGAGGAFF.

J is TRBJ2-3 and V is TRBV18, with D possibly TRBD2 on 5 matching bases. V was shortened by 6 bases and J by 4 bases, with 11 bases between the two germline ends. The CDR3 length is 13 residues. Germline V CDR1 and CDR2: KGHSH, LQKENI. The CDR3 region has the DNA TGTGCCAGCTCCCTTGACTACGCAGATACGCAGTATTTT. Protein product: CASSLDYADTQYF.

The chain carries TRBV7-9 and TRBJ1-2, with D unresolved. The germline gives CDR1 SEHNR, CDR2 FQNEAQ (reference sequence). This CDR3 has 14 residues. V dropped 1 base and J dropped 8 bases, with 14 bases sitting between them. CDR3 sequence (DNA): TGTGCCAGCAGCTTAGGTGGCACTCCCGAGGGCTACACCTTC. This sequence encodes CASSLGGTPEGYTF.

The rearrangement links TRBV2 to TRBJ1-5, with D unclear. Trimming took off 5 bases at V and 2 bases at J, with 13 bases between the two ends. Per the germline V gene, CDR1 is SNHLY and CDR2 is FYNNEI. The CDR3 covers 15 residues. The CDR3 sequence: CASSREPSGNQPQHF. Here the CDR3 DNA reads TGTGCCAGCAGTCGCGAGCCTTCGGGCAATCAGCCCCAGCATTTT.

J is TRBJ2-5 and V is TRBV28; either TRBD1 or TRBD2 may fit D (5 bases each). The ends were cut back, 4 bases at V and 5 bases at J, with 17 bases in the middle. CDR3 length: 15 amino acids. CDR1 and CDR2 (germline): MDHEN, SYDVKM. CDR3 in amino acids: CASSSPRGSRETQYF. The CDR3 bases are TGTGCCAGCAGTTCTCCTCGGGGCTCCAGGGAGACCCAGTACTTC.

This clonotype was counted a few times. The gene calls are TRBV20-1 and TRBJ1-2, with no clear D. The CDR3 length is 13 residues. Germline CDR1 and CDR2: DFQATT and SNEGSKA (reference sequence). V was clipped by 3 bases and J by 1 base, with 9 bases between them. The CDR3 DNA reads as TGCAGTGCTAGGCCCAGGAATAACTATGGCTACACCTTC. Protein: CSARPRNNYGYTF.

This clonotype was observed at least ten times. The chain recombines TRBV15 with TRBJ2-7; no firm D call. CDR3 length: 14 amino acids. The germline V and J ends were trimmed by 0 bases and 6 bases, with 12 bases remaining between them. Per germline, CDR1 LNHNV and CDR2 YYDKDF (reference sequence). CDR3 loop: CATSRDQVLSEQYF. The CDR3 DNA sequence: TGTGCCACCAGCAGAGATCAGGTTCTCTCCGAGCAGTACTTC. The full variable domain, rest sourced from reference TRBV15 and TRBJ2-7, is DAMVIQNPRYQVTQFGKPVTLSCSQTLNHNVMYWYQQKSSQAPKLLFHYYDKDFNNEADTPDNFQSRRPNTSFCFLDIRSPGLGDTAMYLCATSRDQVLSEQYFGPGTRLTVT.

The chain has TRBV28 and TRBJ1-1; D might be TRBD1 (5 bases). CDR1 MDHEN and CDR2 SYDVKM come from the germline V gene. The CDR3 covers 16 residues. The V end lost 5 bases, the J end lost 3 bases, and 19 bases lay between the germline ends. The CDR3 reads CASSPRLAGKDTEAFF. CDR3 DNA: TGTGCCAGCAGTCCCCGGTTGGCAGGGAAGGACACTGAAGCTTTCTTT.

As regards this clonotype: This may be a read error, as it is one base from a much larger clone. The V gene is TRBV7-6, the J gene TRBJ2-3, with 8 nucleotides matching TRBD2. The germline CDR1 and CDR2 sequences are SGHVS and FNYEAQ. The CDR3 extends over 15 amino acids. Here the CDR3 reads CACSSAGASTDTQYF. The CDR3 DNA is TGTGCCTGCAGCTCAGCGGGGGCTAGCACAGATACGCAGTATTTT.

This clonotype was picked up a small number of times. V and J are TRBV25-1 and TRBJ1-6; no reliable D call. V was pared by 1 base and J by 7 bases, with 5 bases between. This CDR3 region has 13 residues. From germline, CDR1 is MGHDK and CDR2 SYGVNS. The CDR3 DNA reads TGTGCCAGCAGTGAATCCCCCAATTCACCCCTCCACTTT. Its protein is CASSESPNSPLHF.

This clonotype came up a few times. V gene TRBV5-1 combines with J gene TRBJ1-4; 8 bases are a match to TRBD1. Germline-derived CDR1 and CDR2 are SGHRS and YFSETQ. V shed 5 bases and J 0 bases; nucleotides not matched to a gene: 6. The CDR3 extends over 16 amino acids. This CDR3 reads CASRRTGTATNEKLFF. The DNA for the CDR3 is TGCGCCAGCAGGCGGACAGGGACAGCAACTAATGAAAAACTGTTTTTT.

This rearrangement joins TRBV20-1 to TRBJ2-7, with TRBD2 as a possible D gene (6 bases). The germline V and J ends were trimmed by 3 bases and 2 bases, with 11 bases remaining between them. Germline CDR1 DFQATT, CDR2 SNEGSKA (reference sequence). This CDR3 comprises 13 residues. The DNA for the CDR3 is TGCAGTGCTAGTGAGGGCGGGACCTACGAGCAGTACTTC. Translation gives CSASEGGTYEQYF.

The chain is built from TRBV6-5 and TRBJ2-7; 7 bases are a match to TRBD2. The CDR3 extends over 18 amino acids. The germline gives CDR1 MNHEY, CDR2 SVGAGI. Trimming at V came to 0 bases and at J to 0 bases, leaving 11 bases not matched to a gene. CDR3 residues: CASSYSPQARGSSYEQYF. In DNA, the CDR3 is TGTGCCAGCAGTTACTCTCCTCAGGCGCGGGGGAGCTCCTACGAGCAGTACTTC.

The V call is TRBV20-1, the J call TRBJ2-7; D may correspond to TRBD1 or TRBD2 (7 bases each). V lost 3 bases to trimming and J lost 3 bases, with 15 bases between them. Germline assignment: CDR1 DFQATT and CDR2 SNEGSKA (reference sequence). This CDR3 region has 14 residues. The CDR3 reads CSARWGGGDYEQYF. The CDR3 DNA sequence: TGCAGTGCTAGGTGGGGAGGGGGCGACTACGAGCAGTACTTC.

This clonotype has only a few counts. This chain uses TRBV28 with TRBJ1-4, with D maybe TRBD1 (5 bases). V was clipped by 6 bases and J by 8 bases, with 19 bases between them. Germline V gene data show CDR1 as MDHEN and CDR2 as SYDVKM. This CDR3 contains 15 residues. The CDR3 spells CASRRNRRGSEKLFF. CDR3 bases: TGTGCCAGCAGACGAAACCGAAGGGGTTCGGAAAAACTGTTTTTT.

This clonotype was seen only a few times. The chain couples TRBV29-1 to TRBJ2-4; 10 bases agree with TRBD1. The DNA end is more similar to TRBJ2-7, so the J call may be wrong. CDR1 and CDR2 from the germline V gene are SQVTM and ANQGSEA. This CDR3 spans 13 amino acids. CDR3 amino acids: CSVGDRGLHEQYF. The DNA for the CDR3 is TGCAGCGTCGGTGACAGGGGGCTTCACGAGCAGTACTTC.

In this sample, this clonotype turned up many times. The genes are TRBV6-2 or TRBV6-3 and TRBJ2-1; TRBD1 matches 7 bases. CDR3 length: 14 amino acids. V was clipped by 5 bases and J by 7 bases; unmatched bases: 8. Germline assignment: CDR1 MNHEY and CDR2 SVGEGT. The CDR3 here is CASSGTGVGNEQFF. Here the CDR3 DNA reads TGTGCCAGCAGTGGTACAGGGGTGGGAAATGAGCAGTTCTTC.

The table lists this clonotype with many counts. The V gene is TRBV29-1, the J gene TRBJ2-1, with 7 bases aligning to TRBD1. The CDR3 has 13 residues. Unmatched junction bases numbered 1, after V lost 2 bases and J lost 3 bases. Germline loops: CDR1 SQVTM, CDR2 ANQGSEA. The CDR3 DNA sequence: TGCAGCGTTGAACGGGACAGCTACAATGAGCAGTTCTTC. Amino acid sequence: CSVERDSYNEQFF.

This CDR3 is CGAIEVLGDYGYTF. DNA of the CDR3: TGCGGAGCTATTGAGGTTCTCGGGGACTATGGCTACACCTTC. The rearrangement links TRBV20-1 to TRBJ1-2; D gene uncertain. The CDR3 consists of 14 residues. Germline lookup yields CDR1 DFQATT and CDR2 SNEGSKA (reference sequence).

V usage is TRBV18 and J usage is TRBJ2-5; no clear D gene. Germline loops: CDR1 KGHSH, CDR2 LQKENI. CDR3 size: 14 residues. V lost 4 bases and J 2 bases, leaving 11 bases between the germline ends. CDR3 DNA: TGTGCCAGCTCACAAAACAGCGCTCAAGAGACCCAGTACTTC. Its protein is CASSQNSAQETQYF. The variable domain in full, completed from reference TRBV18 and TRBJ2-5, reads NAGVMQNPRHLVRRRGQEARLRCSPMKGHSHVYWYRQLPEEGLKFMVYLQKENIIDESGMPKERFSAEFPKEGPSILRIQQVVRGDSAAYFCASSQNSAQETQYFGPGTRLLVL.

With regard to this clonotype: The junction departs from germline at one end; a sequencing error may be responsible. The chain combines TRBV7-6 with TRBJ1-2, with 11 bases fitting TRBD1. The CDR3 contains 16 residues. Germline CDR1 reads SGHVS; CDR2 reads FNYEAQ. The CDR3 coding sequence is TGTGCCAGCAGCTTAACCGGGACAGGGGGAGACTATGGCCACACCTTC. Translation: CASSLTGTGGDYGHTF.

The CDR3 nucleotides are TGCGCCAGCACCCCCGGACTAGCTGCTACAGATACGCAGTATTTT. Its protein product is CASTPGLAATDTQYF. This chain connects TRBV5-1 to TRBJ2-3; 8 bases are shared with TRBD2. The CDR3 has 15 residues. J was trimmed by 3 bases and V by 6 bases; bases with no gene match: 9. From germline, CDR1 is SGHRS and CDR2 YFSETQ.

This clonotype turned up a few times. This chain joins TRBV2 and TRBJ2-1; 9 bases map to TRBD2. With 5 bases clipped from V and 7 bases from J, the junction kept 9 bases outside the gene matches. Looked up from germline, CDR1 is SNHLY and CDR2 is FYNNEI. The CDR3 has 15 residues. The DNA of the CDR3 is TGTGCCAGCAGTCAACCGGGACTAGCTACTAATGAGCAGTTCTTC. This translates into CASSQPGLATNEQFF.